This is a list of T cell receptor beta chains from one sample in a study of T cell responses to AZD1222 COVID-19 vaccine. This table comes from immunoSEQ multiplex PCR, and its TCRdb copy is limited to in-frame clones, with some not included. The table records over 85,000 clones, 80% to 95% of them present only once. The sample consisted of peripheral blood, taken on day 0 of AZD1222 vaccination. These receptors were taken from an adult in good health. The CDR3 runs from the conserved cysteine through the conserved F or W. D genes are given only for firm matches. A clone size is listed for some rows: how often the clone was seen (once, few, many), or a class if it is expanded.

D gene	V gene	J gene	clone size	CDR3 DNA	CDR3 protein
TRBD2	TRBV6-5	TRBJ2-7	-	TGTGCCAGCAGATCGATGCGGGGGGGCCTCTACGAGCAGTACTTC	CASRSMRGGLYEQYF
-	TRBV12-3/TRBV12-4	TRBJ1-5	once	TGTGCCAGCAGCCCGGCCCACAATCAGCCCCAGCATTTT	CASSPAHNQPQHF
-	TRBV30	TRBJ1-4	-	TGTGCCTGGACTATGGTGGGTGAAAAACTGTTTTTT	CAWTMVGEKLFF
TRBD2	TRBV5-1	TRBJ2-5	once	TGCGCCAGCAGCACCGAAAGCGGGGGAAAGACCCAGTACTTC	CASSTESGGKTQYF
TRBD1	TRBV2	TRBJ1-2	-	TGTGCCAGCAGTACAGGGGGCGCAGGGTATGGCTACACCTTC	CASSTGGAGYGYTF
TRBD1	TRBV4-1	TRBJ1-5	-	TGCGCCAGCAGCCATGGACAGGGGATTTATCAGCCCCAGCATTTT	CASSHGQGIYQPQHF
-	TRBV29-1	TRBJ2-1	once	TGCAGCGTTGTCCGGGTGGGCAGATACAATGAGCAGTTCTTC	CSVVRVGRYNEQFF
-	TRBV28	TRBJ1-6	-	TGTGCCAGCAGTACTGGTTCACCCCTCCACTTT	CASSTGSPLHF
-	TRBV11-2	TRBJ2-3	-	TGTGCCAGCAGCCCCCGGAGGGAACCCCGAGGGCCAGATACGCAGTATTTT	CASSPRREPRGPDTQYF
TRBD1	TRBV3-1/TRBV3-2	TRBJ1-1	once	TGTGCCAGCAGCCAGATGGGGACAGGGATCGTCCGAGCTTTCTTT	CASSQMGTGIVRAFF
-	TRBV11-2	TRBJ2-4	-	TGTGCCAGCAGCTTGGGGGCCGGAGCCAAAAACATTCAGTACTTC	CASSLGAGAKNIQYF
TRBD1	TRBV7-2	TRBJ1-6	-	TGTGCCAGCAGCCCCCCCTGGACAGGGAGGGCCTATAATTCACCCCTCCACTTT	CASSPPWTGRAYNSPLHF
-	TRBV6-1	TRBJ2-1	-	TGTGCCAGCAGTGAAATGCGGGGGCTCCACAATGAGCAGTTCTTC	CASSEMRGLHNEQFF
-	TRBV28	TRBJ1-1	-	TGTGCCAGCAGTATCCAATCGCCCAGGGCGGGGACTGAAGCTTTCTTT	CASSIQSPRAGTEAFF
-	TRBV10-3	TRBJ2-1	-	TGTGCCATCAGTCCACAGGCAGGGAATGAGCAGTTCTTC	CAISPQAGNEQFF
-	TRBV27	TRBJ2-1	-	TGTGCCAGCAGTTTATCAAGTCATACCAATGAGCAGTTCTTC	CASSLSSHTNEQFF
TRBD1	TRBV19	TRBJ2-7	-	TGTGCCAGTAGGCAGTCCCGGGACAGTCCCTACGAGCAGTACTTC	CASRQSRDSPYEQYF
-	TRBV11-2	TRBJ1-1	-	TGTGCCAGCAGCTTAGTAGGGACTATGAACACTGAAGCTTTCTTT	CASSLVGTMNTEAFF
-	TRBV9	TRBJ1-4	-	TGTGCCAGCAGCTTCGACCCCAAGCGGGAAAAACTGTTTTTT	CASSFDPKREKLFF
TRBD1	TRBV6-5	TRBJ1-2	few	TGTGCCAGCAGTAGGACAGGGGGCGACGGCTATGGCTACACCTTC	CASSRTGGDGYGYTF
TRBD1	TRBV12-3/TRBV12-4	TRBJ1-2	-	TGTGCCAGCAGTTACCGGACAGGCGGCTACACCTTC	CASSYRTGGYTF
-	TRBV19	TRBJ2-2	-	TGTGCCAGTAGTGCCTTGGGGACGGTAGATGGGGAGCTGTTTTTT	CASSALGTVDGELFF
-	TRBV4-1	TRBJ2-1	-	TGCGCCAGCAGCCAAGCGGGCCCACGGAATGAGCAGTTCTTC	CASSQAGPRNEQFF
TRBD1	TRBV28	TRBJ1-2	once	TGTGCCAGCACCTTGTGGGACAGGGCCCATGGCTACACCTTC	CASTLWDRAHGYTF
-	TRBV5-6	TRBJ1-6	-	TGTGCCAGCAGCCAAGGACAGCTTTATAATTCACCCCTCCACTTT	CASSQGQLYNSPLHF
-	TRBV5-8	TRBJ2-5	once	TGTGCCAGCAGCCAAAAGGGTGCGCGGGGCCAAGAGACCCAGTACTTC	CASSQKGARGQETQYF